The 5 T cell receptor beta chains reported below all come from one sample, sequenced in a study of T cell responses to AZD1222 COVID-19 vaccine. Assay: immunoSEQ multiplex PCR; the TCRdb copy retains only in-frame clones and omits some. The top ten clones hold about 8.9% of a sample with more than 150,000 clones, about 87% of them seen once. The specimen comprised peripheral blood, sampled 28 days after the second AZD1222 dose. The receptors were sampled from an adult who received the AZD1222 COVID-19 vaccine.

The chain combines TRBV28 with TRBJ2-7; D is unclear. Trimming took off 2 bases at V and 6 bases at J, with 14 bases between the two ends. The CDR3 runs 14 residues. Germline V gene data show CDR1 as MDHEN and CDR2 as SYDVKM. This CDR3 reads CASSLVIGSREQYF. In nucleotides, the CDR3 is TGTGCCAGCAGTTTAGTAATCGGGTCCCGCGAGCAGTACTTC.

About this clone itself: One end of the junction is discordant with germline, which a read error may explain. The V call is TRBV30, the J call TRBJ2-7, with D possibly matching TRBD2 (5 bases). The CDR3 runs to 13 residues. Germline V CDR1 and CDR2: GTSNPN, SVGIG (reference sequence). Here the CDR3 reads CAWSVLDSYKQYF. The CDR3 region has the DNA TGTGCCTGGAGTGTACTGGACTCCTACAAGCAGTACTTC.

J is TRBJ2-7 and V is TRBV15; a possible D gene is TRBD2 (6 bases). The CDR3 is 15 amino acids. CDR1 is LNHNV and CDR2 is YYDKDF in the germline V gene (reference sequence). Between the trimmed V and J ends, which lost 0 bases and 5 bases, there was a span of 14 bases. CDR3 amino acids: CATSRDVGGYHEQYF. DNA for the CDR3: TGTGCCACCAGCAGAGATGTCGGAGGGTACCACGAGCAGTACTTC.

The rearrangement links TRBV5-1 to TRBJ2-7, with no clear D. This CDR3 contains 12 residues. Germline-derived CDR1 and CDR2 are SGHRS and YFSETQ. Trimming pared 4 bases from V and 3 bases from J, leaving 8 bases between. The CDR3 spells CASSPSRYEQYF. The CDR3 coding sequence is TGCGCCAGCAGCCCTTCCCGCTACGAGCAGTACTTC.

The V and J genes are TRBV7-2 and TRBJ1-2; TRBD1 is a possible D gene (6 bases). The ends were cut back, 1 base at V and 4 bases at J, with 13 bases in the middle. Germline values: CDR1 SGHTA, CDR2 FQGNSA. The CDR3 totals 15 residues. CDR3 sequence (DNA): TGTGCCAGCAGCTTAGGGGTAGTACAGGGCTATGGCTACACCTTC. Translation: CASSLGVVQGYGYTF.